This T cell receptor beta chain comes out of a study of T cells in Graves' hyperthyroidism and ophthalmopathy. Whole-study findings and limits: The model forecast ophthalmopathy, anticipating it by a median about 7 months before onset.

A word on this clonotype: Its antigen is unknown. Its ends do not fully match the called genes, so a read error is possible.

This CDR3 spans 14 amino acids. The germline V gene encodes CDR1 SGHTS and CDR2 YDEGEE. Amplified regions were TCR beta CDR3 sequences from RNA transcripts. HTBI primers were the set used in a first-round RT-PCR of the TCR CDR3. TCRdb reprocessed the multiplex PCR reads with MiXCR, giving one entry per CDR3 protein. This table holds hundreds of thousands of distinct CDR3 sequences, roughly 46% found once. Sequencing was done on a sample of peripheral blood or thyroid tissue (not recorded which). The sequence was obtained from an adult man with Graves' disease, either hyperthyroidism or ophthalmopathy (not recorded which). The rearrangement joins TRBV5-8 to TRBJ1-2, with 11 bases that match TRBD1. The CDR3, as DNA: TGCGCCTCCGGACAGGGGGCGCCAATCTATGGCTACACCTTC. Protein: CASGQGAPIYGYTF.